This T cell receptor (beta chain) was captured in a study of CD8+ T cells in alopecia areata. Across the study: The drug, oral tofacitinib, was given to treated patients at 5 to 10 mg twice daily. Tofacitinib continued for 6 to 18 months and was then withheld for 6 months.

RNA extraction and reverse transcription yielded cDNA as sequencing template. Here immunoSEQ multiplex PCR was the method, and the copy in TCRdb shows in-frame clones only, minus some. The table has 12,000 or so clones, approximately 60% seen once. Patients with alopecia areata provided lesional scalp punch biopsies as well as peripheral blood. The CDR3 has 19 amino acids. Germline V CDR1 and CDR2: MNHNS, SASEGT. Trimming cost V 2 bases and J 0 bases, with 23 bases left between them. This clonotype was obtained from a human donor with alopecia areata. The sequenced material came from skin. This rearrangement joins TRBV6-1 to TRBJ2-7; possibly TRBD2 for D (6 bases). The CDR3 region has the DNA TGTGCCAGCAGTGAATCTGTGGTTGGTACGGGAGTTAGCTCCTACGAGCAGTACTTC. It translates to CASSESVVGTGVSSYEQYF.